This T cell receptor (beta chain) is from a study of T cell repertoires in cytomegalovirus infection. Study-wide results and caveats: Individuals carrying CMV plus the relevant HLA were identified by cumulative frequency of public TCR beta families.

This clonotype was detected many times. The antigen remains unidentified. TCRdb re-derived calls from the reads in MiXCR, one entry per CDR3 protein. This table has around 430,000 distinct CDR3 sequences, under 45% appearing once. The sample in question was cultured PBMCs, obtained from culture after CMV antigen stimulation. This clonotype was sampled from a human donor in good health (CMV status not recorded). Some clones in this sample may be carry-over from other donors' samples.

The CDR3: CASSPQLAGVSNEQFF. The CDR3 bases are TGTGCCAGCAGCCCCCAACTAGCGGGAGTCAGTAATGAGCAGTTCTTC. This chain links TRBV7-2 with TRBJ2-1; 11 bases fit TRBD2. The CDR3 runs 16 residues. Trimming cost V 5 bases and J 7 bases; bases outside gene matches: 10. Germline assignment: CDR1 SGHTA and CDR2 FQGNSA.